This TCR beta chain stems from a study of blood T cell repertoires in COVID-19. The wider study: PBMCs, B-cell-depleted T cells, or T cells provided the cDNA or gDNA that made up the material.

Patients in Seattle were enrolled during active infection, then followed longitudinally. Study processing details: The assay estimated nucleated cells by amplifying reference gene primers. Profiled with immunoSEQ multiplex PCR; TCRdb holds only in-frame clones, not every one. The DNA gave D and trimming, while V, J and clone size come from that table. This sample has fewer than 200,000 clones, with more than 75% found just once. The CDR3 is 15 amino acids. The V and J ends lost 4 bases and 3 bases, in that order; junction bases with no gene match: 6. Germline V gene sequence: CDR1 LNHDA, CDR2 SQIVND (reference sequence).

This chain connects TRBV19 to TRBJ1-2; TRBD1 aligns across 9 bases. The clonotype comes from a woman aged 55 to 70 with COVID-19, enrolled during active disease. Input material: peripheral blood. The CDR3: CASSKPGQGYYGYTF. CDR3 in DNA: TGTGCCAGTAGTAAACCGGGACAGGGATACTATGGCTACACCTTC.